These 26 T cell receptor beta chains came from one sample sequenced in a study of blood T cell repertoires in COVID-19. Profiling relied on immunoSEQ multiplex PCR, and the TCRdb table lists in-frame clones only, not all of them. The data show hundreds of thousands of clones, around 87% seen once. The sequenced sample was peripheral blood. The source is a woman between 50 and 59 years old with COVID-19, enrolled during active disease.

This chain uses TRBV5-1 with TRBJ2-1, with D tentatively TRBD2 (5 bases). Germline V lookup: CDR1 SGHRS, CDR2 YFSETQ. The CDR3 sequence is 14 residues long. The V and J ends lost 5 bases and 7 bases respectively, with 16 bases between them. Here the CDR3 reads CASRMARVENEQFF. CDR3 nucleotide sequence: TGCGCCAGCAGGATGGCGCGGGTCGAGAATGAGCAGTTCTTC.

The chain carries TRBV30 and TRBJ2-1, with a possible D match to TRBD2 (6 bases). CDR3 length equals 13 residues. V lost 0 bases, J lost 8 bases, and 11 bases lay in between. In germline, CDR1 is GTSNPN, CDR2 SVGIG (reference sequence). The CDR3 spells CAWSVRGLHEQFF. CDR3 sequence (DNA): TGTGCCTGGAGTGTACGGGGACTCCATGAGCAGTTCTTC.

This clone was detected only once. A read error may account for a junction end that differs from germline. This chain links TRBV19 with TRBJ2-7; 13 bases line up with TRBD2. The CDR3 totals 17 residues. Germline V gene sequence: CDR1 LNHDA, CDR2 SQIVND (reference sequence). The CDR3 DNA reads as TGTGCCAGTAGTATAGCGATGGGACTAGCGGGGACCTACGATCAGTACTTC. Its protein product is CASSIAMGLAGTYDQYF.

The rearrangement uses TRBV6-2 or TRBV6-3 and TRBJ2-4; D perhaps matches TRBD1 (5 bases). Per germline, CDR1 MNHEY and CDR2 SVGEGT. This CDR3 has 15 amino acids. V lost 7 bases and J 4 bases, leaving 17 bases between the germline ends. CDR3 sequence reads: CASTPNRWGKNIQYF. CDR3 DNA sequence: TGTGCCAGCACCCCTAACAGGTGGGGAAAAAACATTCAGTACTTC.

The genes are TRBV11-3 and TRBJ2-1; 7 bases match TRBD2. Germline V CDR1 and CDR2: SGHNT, YENEEA. The length of the CDR3 is 14 residues. The trim removed 4 bases at V and 10 bases at J, leaving 10 bases unmatched. CDR3 DNA sequence: TGTGCCAGCAGCTCAACCCGCGGGAGCGGGGAGCAGTTCTTC. Its protein is CASSSTRGSGEQFF.

The chain uses TRBV27 and TRBJ2-7; 12 bases map to TRBD2. V was pared by 8 bases and J by 0 bases, with 8 bases of the junction left unmatched. This CDR3 has 16 residues. Germline lookup yields CDR1 MNHEY and CDR2 SMNVEV (reference sequence). CDR3 nucleotides: TGTGCCAGCCTTCCTAGGACTAGCGGGAACTCCTACGAGCAGTACTTC. It is translated as CASLPRTSGNSYEQYF.

The chain is built from TRBV5-5 and TRBJ1-5; TRBD1 is a possible D gene (6 bases). Looked up from germline, CDR1 is SGHKS and CDR2 is YYEKEE (reference sequence). CDR3 length: 16 amino acids. Trimming pared 4 bases from V and 4 bases from J, leaving 18 bases between. This CDR3 is CASSLQIGTPNQPQHF. The CDR3 coding sequence is TGTGCCAGCAGCCTACAAATAGGGACACCTAATCAGCCCCAGCATTTT. Full variable domain (missing parts from reference TRBV5-5 and TRBJ1-5): DAGVTQSPTHLIKTRGQQVTLRCSPISGHKSVSWYQQVLGQGPQFIFQYYEKEERGRGNFPDRFSARQFPNYSSELNVNALLLGDSALYLCASSLQIGTPNQPQHFGDGTRLSIL.

Here the CDR3 reads CASSPTLSLGIQYF. The CDR3 DNA follows: TGTGCCAGCTCACCGACTCTTAGTCTGGGCATTCAGTACTTC. V gene TRBV18 combines with J gene TRBJ2-4; no clear D. Looked up from germline, CDR1 is KGHSH and CDR2 is LQKENI. There are 14 residues in the CDR3. The V and J ends lost 3 bases and 9 bases respectively, with 15 bases between them.

The chain uses TRBV29-1 and TRBJ1-1; 7 bases fit TRBD1. CDR3 length equals 12 residues. The germline V gene has CDR1 SQVTM and CDR2 ANQGSEA. Unmatched junction bases numbered 5, after V lost 2 bases and J lost 8 bases. CDR3 amino acids: CSVEFSGGEAFF. The CDR3, as DNA: TGCAGCGTTGAATTTTCAGGGGGGGAAGCTTTCTTT.

To note about this clone: The junction and the germline gene differ at one end; a read error may be behind it. The chain uses TRBV6-6 and TRBJ2-7, with 10 bases matching TRBD2. Germline CDR1 MNHNY, CDR2 SVGAGI (reference sequence). The CDR3 consists of 15 residues. CDR3 residues: CASSYSEREGLFIFF. CDR3 bases: TGTGCCAGCAGTTACTCTGAGCGGGAGGGCCTGTTTATCTTTTTC.

The V gene is TRBV7-2, the J gene TRBJ1-4, with D possibly matching TRBD1 (6 bases). CDR3 size: 15 residues. Germline values: CDR1 SGHTA, CDR2 FQGNSA. The V end was cut by 1 base, the J end by 7 bases, with 13 bases between. In nucleotides, the CDR3 is TGTGCCAGCAGCTTAGGCCAGGGGCTTTTTGAAAAACTGTTTTTT. This encodes CASSLGQGLFEKLFF.

The chain carries TRBV27 and TRBJ1-5; 11 nucleotides match TRBD1. Germline V gene sequence: CDR1 MNHEY, CDR2 SMNVEV (reference sequence). V was clipped by 5 bases and J by 7 bases; unmatched bases: 4. The CDR3 is 14 amino acids. The CDR3: CASSGQGAGQPQHF. In DNA, the CDR3 is TGTGCCAGCAGTGGACAGGGGGCGGGACAGCCCCAGCATTTT.

The chain combines TRBV6-1 with TRBJ2-1; no reliable D call. Germline assignment: CDR1 MNHNS and CDR2 SASEGT. The length of the CDR3 is 15 residues. Trimming removed 1 base from V and 0 bases from J, with 7 bases in between. The CDR3 region has the DNA TGTGCCAGCAGTGAAGACAGAAACTCCTACAATGAGCAGTTCTTC. Translation gives CASSEDRNSYNEQFF.

This chain links TRBV5-1 with TRBJ2-3; TRBD2 aligns across 10 bases. CDR3 length equals 15 residues. With V trimmed by 2 bases and J by 3 bases, 3 bases remained unmatched. Germline CDR1 is SGHRS and CDR2 is YFSETQ. The CDR3 loop reads CASSFKLAGTDTQYF. DNA of the CDR3: TGCGCCAGCAGCTTCAAACTAGCGGGAACAGATACGCAGTATTTT.

The J gene is TRBJ2-7, the V gene TRBV3-1 (or the pseudogene TRBV3-2), with D possibly matching TRBD2 (5 bases). V was cut by 2 bases and J by 2 bases, with 13 bases left in between. The CDR3 contains 15 residues. Per the germline V gene, CDR1 is LGHDT and CDR2 is YNNKEL (reference sequence). The CDR3 nucleotides read TGTGCCAGCAGCCAATCTACTAGATCCCCCTACGAGCAGTACTTC. Translated: CASSQSTRSPYEQYF.

The V call is TRBV24-1, the J call TRBJ1-2; possible D gene TRBD1, 5 bases. In germline, CDR1 is KGHDR, CDR2 SFDVKD. Trimming cost V 1 base and J 6 bases, with 14 bases left between them. This CDR3 region has 15 residues. As DNA, the CDR3 is TGTGCCACCAGTGATTTCCTCCCCAGGGATGATGGCTACACCTTC. Translated: CATSDFLPRDDGYTF.

The rearrangement uses TRBV11-3 and TRBJ2-1, with 9 bases matching TRBD1. The CDR3 covers 15 residues. Germline V gene data show CDR1 as SGHNT and CDR2 as YENEEA. V shed 0 bases, J shed 4 bases, and the junction held 1 base outside the gene matches. CDR3 in amino acids: CASSLDGQGYNEQFF. CDR3 bases: TGTGCCAGCAGCTTAGACGGACAGGGGTACAATGAGCAGTTCTTC.

The gene calls are TRBV14 and TRBJ2-1, with 8 positions matching TRBD2. The CDR3 contains 16 residues. Losses at the gene ends were 0 bases for V and 10 bases for J; bases not matched to a gene: 11. CDR1 and CDR2 (germline): SGHDN, FVKESK. This chain's CDR3 is CASSQDHGGGRREQFF. The DNA of the CDR3 is TGTGCCAGCAGCCAAGATCATGGGGGCGGGAGGAGGGAGCAGTTCTTC. The full variable domain, rest sourced from reference TRBV14 and TRBJ2-1, is EAGVTQFPSHSVIEKGQTVTLRCDPISGHDNLYWYRRVMGKEIKFLLHFVKESKQDESGMPNNRFLAERTGGTYSTLKVQPAELEDSGVYFCASSQDHGGGRREQFFGPGTRLTVL.

This clone was seen a few times. The V gene is TRBV19, the J gene TRBJ1-1; 8 bases align to TRBD1. Germline CDR1 LNHDA, CDR2 SQIVND (reference sequence). The CDR3 sequence is 15 residues long. J gave up 6 bases and V 1 base, and 7 bases lay outside the gene matches. CDR3 coding DNA: TGTGCCAGTAGTATAGCCGGACAGGGTGGGTCTGAAGCTTTCTTT. This translates into CASSIAGQGGSEAFF.

V is TRBV19 and J is TRBJ2-1; 7 bases align to TRBD2. CDR1 is LNHDA and CDR2 is SQIVND in the germline V gene (reference sequence). V trimming: 5 bases; J trimming: 6 bases; junction bases outside the gene matches: 7. CDR3 length: 14 residues. CDR3 DNA: TGTGCCAGTAGTCTTCGGACTAGTGGCAATGAGCAGTTCTTC. This sequence encodes CASSLRTSGNEQFF.

The chain carries TRBV5-1 and TRBJ2-2, with D maybe TRBD2 (6 bases). CDR3 length: 12 residues. Germline CDR1 SGHRS, CDR2 YFSETQ. Trimming pared 4 bases from V and 7 bases from J, leaving 8 bases between. The CDR3: CASSQEGGELFF. The CDR3 coding sequence is TGCGCCAGCAGCCAGGAGGGCGGGGAGCTGTTTTTT.

This clone is a singleton in its sample. The chain employs TRBV19 and TRBJ2-6; TRBD2 matches 9 bases. Trimming took 3 bases from V and 2 from J; bases not matched to a gene: 5. CDR3 size: 17 residues. Germline loops: CDR1 LNHDA, CDR2 SQIVND (reference sequence). CDR3 protein: CASSIFPSGTGANVLTF. CDR3 nucleotides: TGTGCCAGTAGTATTTTCCCTAGCGGGACTGGGGCCAACGTCCTGACTTTC.

The V and J genes are TRBV27 and TRBJ1-3; D is uncertain. Germline V gives CDR1 MNHEY, CDR2 SMNVEV (reference sequence). V gave up 0 bases and J gave up 4 bases, with 10 bases separating them. CDR3 size: 15 residues. The CDR3 coding sequence is TGTGCCAGCAGTTTATCAACGGGGTACGGAAACACCATATATTTT. Protein: CASSLSTGYGNTIYF.

Concerning this clone: The sample has other DNA sequences that encode this CDR3 too. V gene TRBV5-5 combines with J gene TRBJ2-7; 7 bases agree with TRBD2. This CDR3 has 12 amino acids. Germline V lookup: CDR1 SGHKS, CDR2 YYEKEE (reference sequence). V lost 4 bases, J lost 3 bases, and 1 base stayed unmatched. The CDR3, as DNA: TGTGCCAGCAGCCTAGCGGACTACGAGCAGTACTTC. It translates to CASSLADYEQYF.

In this sample, this clone turned up a few times. The V gene is TRBV27, the J gene TRBJ1-1; TRBD1 might be the D (5 bases). Germline V lookup: CDR1 MNHEY, CDR2 SMNVEV (reference sequence). The CDR3 spans 14 residues. V gave up 5 bases and J gave up 5 bases, with 15 bases separating them. CDR3 bases: TGTGCCAGCAGTATGCCGGGACTGATGACTGAAGCTTTCTTT. Encoded protein: CASSMPGLMTEAFF.

The chain uses TRBV29-1 and TRBJ2-7; perhaps TRBD2 as D (6 bases). The CDR3 totals 15 residues. V dropped 4 bases and J dropped 6 bases, with 22 bases sitting between them. Germline values: CDR1 SQVTM, CDR2 ANQGSEA. The CDR3 coding sequence is TGCAGCGTTGTTCGTGGTCGGGGGTTCGGGGCCGAGCAGTACTTC. Protein: CSVVRGRGFGAEQYF.